A single sample is the source of the 8 T cell receptor beta chains below, sequenced in a study of blood T cell repertoires in COVID-19. Using immunoSEQ multiplex PCR, the repertoire was profiled, and TCRdb retains in-frame clones only, with some absent. The data show under 300,000 clones, approximately 84% seen once. Sequenced material: PBMCs or T cells enriched from blood (not recorded which). These receptors all stem from a man between 18 and 35 years old who had recovered from COVID-19.

The chain joins TRBV27 to TRBJ2-5, with 11 bases aligning to TRBD2. This CDR3 has 15 amino acids. Germline-derived CDR1 and CDR2 are MNHEY and SMNVEV (reference sequence). Losses at the gene ends were 5 bases for V and 2 bases for J; bases not matched to a gene: 4. In DNA form, the CDR3 reads TGTGCCAGCAGTGTAACTAGCGGGAGTCAAGAGACCCAGTACTTC. Its protein is CASSVTSGSQETQYF.

The CDR3 nucleotides are TGTGCCAGCAGTTCTAGACAGGCCACAGATACGCAGTATTTT. Its protein is CASSSRQATDTQYF. The chain employs TRBV6-5 and TRBJ2-3, with a weak D call TRBD1 (6 bases). This CDR3 spans 14 amino acids. The ends were cut back, 4 bases at V and 2 bases at J, with 10 bases in the middle. Germline CDR1 is MNHEY and CDR2 is SVGAGI.

The chain uses TRBV19 and TRBJ1-2; 8 bases are a match to TRBD1. Trimming at V came to 5 bases and at J to 4 bases, leaving 3 bases not matched to a gene. This CDR3 has 13 amino acids. Germline V CDR1 and CDR2: LNHDA, SQIVND (reference sequence). The CDR3 nucleotides are TGTGCCAGTAGTTCAGACAGGGGCTATGGCTACACCTTC. It encodes CASSSDRGYGYTF.

V usage is TRBV5-1 and J usage is TRBJ2-5, with 7 bases aligning to TRBD1. The CDR3 contains 14 residues. Germline V gene data show CDR1 as SGHRS and CDR2 as YFSETQ. V was pared by 2 bases and J by 5 bases, with 6 bases of the junction left unmatched. CDR3 in DNA: TGCGCCAGCAGCTTCACAGGGGTCGGGGAGACCCAGTACTTC. Protein product: CASSFTGVGETQYF. The whole variable domain, remainder taken from reference TRBV5-1 and TRBJ2-5, is KAGVTQTPRYLIKTRGQQVTLSCSPISGHRSVSWYQQTPGQGLQFLFEYFSETQRNKGNFPGRFSGRQFSNSRSEMNVSTLELGDSALYLCASSFTGVGETQYFGPGTRLLVL.

The CDR3 region is CASSSGRDYEQYF. CDR3 in DNA: TGTGCCAGCAGCAGCGGGAGGGATTACGAGCAGTACTTC. The chain carries TRBV13 and TRBJ2-7, with TRBD2 matching 10 bases. The CDR3 spans 13 residues. The V segment lost 5 bases and the J segment 4 bases; nucleotides outside the gene matches: 2. Germline CDR1 reads PRHDT; CDR2 reads FYEKMQ (reference sequence).

The V and J genes are TRBV7-9 and TRBJ2-1, with 11 bases fitting TRBD2. Germline trimming cut 6 bases from V and 4 bases from J; bases unmatched to any gene: 5. The CDR3 is 15 amino acids. CDR1 SEHNR and CDR2 FQNEAQ come from the germline V gene (reference sequence). CDR3 sequence (DNA): TGTGCCAGCAGTCCCGGGACTAGCGGTTACAATGAGCAGTTCTTC. This translates into CASSPGTSGYNEQFF. Together with reference TRBV7-9 and TRBJ2-1, the CDR3 gives the full variable domain: DTGVSQNPRHKITKRGQNVTFRCDPISEHNRLYWYRQTLGQGPEFLTYFQNEAQLEKSRLLSDRFSAERPKGSFSTLEIQRTEQGDSAMYLCASSPGTSGYNEQFFGPGTRLTVL.

The V and J genes are TRBV5-1 and TRBJ2-1; D may be TRBD2 (5 bases). Trimming removed 4 bases at V and 6 bases at J, with 14 bases between. CDR1 SGHRS and CDR2 YFSETQ come from the germline V gene. The CDR3 is made up of 14 amino acids. The chain's CDR3 is CASSLNPGGNEQFF. DNA for the CDR3: TGCGCCAGCAGCCTTAACCCCGGAGGCAATGAGCAGTTCTTC.

This clone occurred once. The chain links TRBV19 to TRBJ2-5, with 9 bases that match TRBD2. Germline CDR1 is LNHDA and CDR2 is SQIVND (reference sequence). The CDR3 runs to 13 residues. The trim removed 5 bases at V and 4 bases at J, leaving 2 bases unmatched. The CDR3: CASSLREGETQYF. The CDR3 DNA reads as TGTGCCAGTAGTTTGCGGGAGGGAGAGACCCAGTACTTC. Using reference TRBV19 and TRBJ2-5 for the parts outside the CDR3, the full variable domain is DGGITQSPKYLFRKEGQNVTLSCEQNLNHDAMYWYRQDPGQGLRLIYYSQIVNDFQKGDIAEGYSVSREKKESFPLTVTSAQKNPTAFYLCASSLREGETQYFGPGTRLLVL.